This T cell receptor (beta chain) emerged from a study of OX40 agonist ivuxolimab in advanced cancers. With regard to this clone: Antigen specificity is unknown.

General study findings and limits: Clonal expansion by week 6 occurred in CD4+ and CD8+ blood T cells (at 0.1 to 3.0 mg/kg).

The data were produced by immunoSEQ multiplex PCR, yet TCRdb's version contains in-frame clones alone and is incomplete. The sample lists some 64,000 clones, 87% occurring once. This CDR3 has 16 amino acids. Trimming pared 0 bases from V and 4 bases from J, leaving 13 bases between. CDR1 and CDR2 (germline): LNHNV, YYDKDF (reference sequence). The sequence derives from an adult with an advanced solid tumor such as melanoma, head and neck, liver or kidney cancer. The starting material was CD4+ or CD8+ T cells sorted from blood, obtained in a trial of the OX40 agonist ivuxolimab. The chain links TRBV15 to TRBJ1-5; maybe TRBD1 (5 bases). CDR3 in DNA: TGTGCCACCAGCAGAGACGTGTCGGGGGTAAATCAGCCCCAGCATTTT. This translates into CATSRDVSGVNQPQHF. Combining the CDR3 with reference TRBV15 and TRBJ1-5 gives the whole variable domain DAMVIQNPRYQVTQFGKPVTLSCSQTLNHNVMYWYQQKSSQAPKLLFHYYDKDFNNEADTPDNFQSRRPNTSFCFLDIRSPGLGDTAMYLCATSRDVSGVNQPQHFGDGTRLSIL.